This TCR beta chain was sequenced for a study of blood T cell repertoires in COVID-19. Only in-frame clones appear in the TCRdb table, and some are missing; sequencing was by immunoSEQ multiplex PCR. This table has tens of thousands of clones, approximately 92% appearing once. The CDR3 runs 14 residues. Trimming removed 2 bases at V and 1 base at J, with 6 bases between. Germline V lookup: CDR1 SEHNR, CDR2 FQNEAQ (reference sequence). Sequencing was carried out using peripheral blood. The chain is built from TRBV7-9 and TRBJ1-5; D remains unclear. This TCR was recovered from an older woman with COVID-19, enrolled during active disease. The CDR3 DNA reads TGTGCCAGCAGCTTACCGGGGAGCAATCAGCCCCAGCATTTT. As protein: CASSLPGSNQPQHF. Using reference TRBV7-9 and TRBJ1-5 for the parts outside the CDR3, the full variable domain is DTGVSQNPRHKITKRGQNVTFRCDPISEHNRLYWYRQTLGQGPEFLTYFQNEAQLEKSRLLSDRFSAERPKGSFSTLEIQRTEQGDSAMYLCASSLPGSNQPQHFGDGTRLSIL.